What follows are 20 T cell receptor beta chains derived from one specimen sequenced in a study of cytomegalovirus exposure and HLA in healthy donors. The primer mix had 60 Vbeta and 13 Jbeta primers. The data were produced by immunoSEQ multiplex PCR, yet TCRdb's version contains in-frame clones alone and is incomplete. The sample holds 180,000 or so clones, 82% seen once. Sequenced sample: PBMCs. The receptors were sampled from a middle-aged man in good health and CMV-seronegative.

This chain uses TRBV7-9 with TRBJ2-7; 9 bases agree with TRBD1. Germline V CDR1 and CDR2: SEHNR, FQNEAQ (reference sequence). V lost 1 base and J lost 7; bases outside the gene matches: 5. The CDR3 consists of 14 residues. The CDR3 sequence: CASSLVQGAGEQYF. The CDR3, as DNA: TGTGCCAGCAGCTTAGTACAGGGGGCCGGAGAGCAGTACTTC.

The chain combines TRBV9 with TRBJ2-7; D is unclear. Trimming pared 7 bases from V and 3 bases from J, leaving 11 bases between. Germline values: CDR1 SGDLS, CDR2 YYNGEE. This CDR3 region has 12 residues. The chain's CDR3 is CASGRGGYEQYF. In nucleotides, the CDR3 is TGTGCCAGCGGCCGAGGTGGCTACGAGCAGTACTTC.

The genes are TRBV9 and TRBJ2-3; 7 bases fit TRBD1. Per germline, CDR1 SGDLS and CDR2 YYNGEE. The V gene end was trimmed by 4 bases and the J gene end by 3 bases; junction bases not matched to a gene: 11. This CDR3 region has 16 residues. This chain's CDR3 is CASSSQPGTVTDTQYF. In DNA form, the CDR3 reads TGTGCCAGCAGCTCCCAACCCGGGACAGTAACAGATACGCAGTATTTT.

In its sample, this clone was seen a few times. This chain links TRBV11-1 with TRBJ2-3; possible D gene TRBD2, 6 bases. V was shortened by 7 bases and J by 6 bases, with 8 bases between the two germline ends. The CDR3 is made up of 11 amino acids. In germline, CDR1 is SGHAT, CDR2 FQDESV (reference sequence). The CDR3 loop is CASTREDTQYF. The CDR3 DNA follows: TGTGCCAGCACCCGGGAGGATACGCAGTATTTT.

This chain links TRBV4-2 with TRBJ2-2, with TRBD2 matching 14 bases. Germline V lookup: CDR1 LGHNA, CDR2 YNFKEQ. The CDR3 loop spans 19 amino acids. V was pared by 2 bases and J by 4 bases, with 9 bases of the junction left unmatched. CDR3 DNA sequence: TGTGCCAGCAGCCAAACCGGGACTAGCGGGAGACGGGGCACCGGGGAGCTGTTTTTT. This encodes CASSQTGTSGRRGTGELFF.

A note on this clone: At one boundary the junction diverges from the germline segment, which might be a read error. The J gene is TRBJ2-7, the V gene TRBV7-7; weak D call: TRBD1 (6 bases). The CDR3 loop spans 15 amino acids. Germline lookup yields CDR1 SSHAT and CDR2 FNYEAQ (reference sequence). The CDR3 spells CASSRQVRSFYEQYF. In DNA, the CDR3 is TGTGCTAGCAGTCGACAGGTCCGATCCTTCTACGAGCAGTACTTC.

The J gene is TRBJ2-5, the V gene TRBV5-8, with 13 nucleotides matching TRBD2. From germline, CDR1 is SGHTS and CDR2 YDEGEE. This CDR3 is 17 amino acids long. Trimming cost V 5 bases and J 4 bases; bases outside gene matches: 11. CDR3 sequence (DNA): TGTGCCAGCAGTTTCGCGGGACTAGCGGGATGGGGAGAGACCCAGTACTTC. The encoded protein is CASSFAGLAGWGETQYF.

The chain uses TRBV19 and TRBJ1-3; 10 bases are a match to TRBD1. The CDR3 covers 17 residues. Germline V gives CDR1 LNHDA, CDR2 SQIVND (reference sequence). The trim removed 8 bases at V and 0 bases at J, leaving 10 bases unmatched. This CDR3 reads CASGQGVIRYSGNTIYF. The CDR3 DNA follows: TGTGCCAGTGGACAGGGGGTGATTCGTTACTCTGGAAACACCATATATTTT.

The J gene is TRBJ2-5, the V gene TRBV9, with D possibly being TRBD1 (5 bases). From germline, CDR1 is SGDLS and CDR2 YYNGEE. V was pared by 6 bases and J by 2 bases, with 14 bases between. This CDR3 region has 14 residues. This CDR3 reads CASTPQDGQETQYF. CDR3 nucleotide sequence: TGTGCCAGCACCCCACAGGACGGACAAGAGACCCAGTACTTC.

In nucleotides, the CDR3 is TGTGCCAGCAGTCCCCTTCCTGAGATGAACACTGAAGCTTTCTTT. Translating gives CASSPLPEMNTEAFF. The J gene is TRBJ1-1, the V gene TRBV6-5; D is unclear. V was cut by 5 bases and J by 0 bases, with 13 bases left in between. CDR3 length: 15 residues. The germline CDR1 and CDR2 sequences are MNHEY and SVGAGI.

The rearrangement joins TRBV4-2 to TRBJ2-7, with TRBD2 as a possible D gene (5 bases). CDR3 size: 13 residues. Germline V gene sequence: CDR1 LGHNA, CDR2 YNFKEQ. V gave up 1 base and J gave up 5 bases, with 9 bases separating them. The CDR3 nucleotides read TGTGCCAGCAGCCAAGGAGAGGGTAACGAGCAGTACTTC. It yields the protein CASSQGEGNEQYF.

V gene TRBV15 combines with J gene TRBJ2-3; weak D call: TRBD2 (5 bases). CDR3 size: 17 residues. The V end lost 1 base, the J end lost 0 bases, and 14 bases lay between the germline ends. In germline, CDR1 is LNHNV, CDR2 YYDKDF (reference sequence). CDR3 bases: TGTGCCACCAGCAGAGGCTTAGGTACGGGAAGCACAGATACGCAGTATTTT. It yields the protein CATSRGLGTGSTDTQYF.

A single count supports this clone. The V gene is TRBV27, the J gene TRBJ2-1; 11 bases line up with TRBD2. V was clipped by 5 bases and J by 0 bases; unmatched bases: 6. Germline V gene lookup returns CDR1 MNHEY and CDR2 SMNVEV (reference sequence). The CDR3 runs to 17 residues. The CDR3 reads CASSQRLAGRSYNEQFF. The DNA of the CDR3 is TGTGCCAGCAGTCAGAGACTAGCGGGACGCTCCTACAATGAGCAGTTCTTC.

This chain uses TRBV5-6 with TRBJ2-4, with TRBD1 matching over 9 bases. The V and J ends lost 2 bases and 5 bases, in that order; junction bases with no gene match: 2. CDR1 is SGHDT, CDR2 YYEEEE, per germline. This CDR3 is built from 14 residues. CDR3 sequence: CASSLGQGQNIQYF. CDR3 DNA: TGTGCCAGCAGCTTAGGACAGGGGCAAAACATTCAGTACTTC.

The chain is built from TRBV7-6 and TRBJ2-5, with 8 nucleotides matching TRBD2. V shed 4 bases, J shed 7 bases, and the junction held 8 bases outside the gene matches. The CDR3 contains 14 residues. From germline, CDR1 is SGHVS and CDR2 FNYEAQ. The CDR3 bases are TGTGCCAGCAGCTCCCGGACTAGCTCGGGGACCCAGTACTTC. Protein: CASSSRTSSGTQYF.

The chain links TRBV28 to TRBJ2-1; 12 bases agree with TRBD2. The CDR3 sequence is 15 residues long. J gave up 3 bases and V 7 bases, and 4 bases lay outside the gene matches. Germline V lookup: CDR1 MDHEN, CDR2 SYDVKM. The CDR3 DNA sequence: TGTGCCAGCACCTGGACTAGCGGGGTCTACAATGAGCAGTTCTTC. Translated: CASTWTSGVYNEQFF. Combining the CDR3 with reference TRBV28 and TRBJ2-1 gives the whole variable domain DVKVTQSSRYLVKRTGEKVFLECVQDMDHENMFWYRQDPGLGLRLIYFSYDVKMKEKGDIPEGYSVSREKKERFSLILESASTNQTSMYLCASTWTSGVYNEQFFGPGTRLTVL.

This CDR3 is CASSYTGGLSYGYTF. The CDR3 nucleotides read TGTGCCAGCAGTTATACAGGGGGACTCTCCTATGGCTACACCTTC. The chain employs TRBV28 and TRBJ1-2; 8 bases are a match to TRBD1. Per the germline V gene, CDR1 is MDHEN and CDR2 is SYDVKM. CDR3 size: 15 residues. After removal of 4 bases from V and 4 bases from J, the junction contained 8 bases not matched to a gene.

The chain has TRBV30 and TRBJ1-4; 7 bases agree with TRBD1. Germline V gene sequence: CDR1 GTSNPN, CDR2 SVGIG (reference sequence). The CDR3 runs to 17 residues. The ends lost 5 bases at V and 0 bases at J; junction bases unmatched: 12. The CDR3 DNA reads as TGTGCCTGGCGTACCAGGGGGAACCTCGCAACTAATGAAAAACTGTTTTTT. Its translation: CAWRTRGNLATNEKLFF.

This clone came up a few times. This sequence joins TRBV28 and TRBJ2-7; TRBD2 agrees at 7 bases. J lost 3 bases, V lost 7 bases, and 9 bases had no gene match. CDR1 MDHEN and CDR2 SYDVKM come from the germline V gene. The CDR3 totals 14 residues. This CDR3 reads CASISGGALYEQYF. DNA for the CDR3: TGTGCCAGCATATCGGGGGGTGCCCTCTACGAGCAGTACTTC.

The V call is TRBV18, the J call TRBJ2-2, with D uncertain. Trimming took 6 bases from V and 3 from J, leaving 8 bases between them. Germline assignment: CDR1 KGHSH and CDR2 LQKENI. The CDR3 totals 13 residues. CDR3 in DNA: TGTGCCAGCTCGTGGCAGGACACCGGGGAGCTGTTTTTT. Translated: CASSWQDTGELFF.